One and the same sample provided the 29 T cell receptor beta chains below, sequenced in a study of blood T cell repertoires in COVID-19. Method: immunoSEQ multiplex PCR; TCRdb's copy keeps in-frame clones and lacks some. The sample lists around 270,000 clones, around 87% occurring once. The specimen sequenced was peripheral blood. These receptors all stem from a woman in her forties or fifties with acute or convalescent COVID-19.

This chain joins TRBV28 and TRBJ1-5; D unresolved. The V and J ends lost 6 bases and 0 bases respectively, with 12 bases between them. The CDR3 has 15 residues. Germline CDR1 and CDR2: MDHEN and SYDVKM. CDR3 region: CASSPTSLSNQPQHF. In DNA, the CDR3 is TGTGCCAGCAGCCCCACATCCCTTAGCAATCAGCCCCAGCATTTT.

The chain carries TRBV2 and TRBJ2-1; no reliable D call. CDR3 length: 13 amino acids. The V and J ends lost 3 bases and 5 bases respectively, with 8 bases between them. Germline lookup yields CDR1 SNHLY and CDR2 FYNNEI. CDR3 protein: CASSERWDNEQFF. The CDR3 DNA reads TGTGCCAGCAGTGAGAGGTGGGACAATGAGCAGTTCTTC. The variable domain in full, completed from reference TRBV2 and TRBJ2-1, reads EPEVTQTPSHQVTQMGQEVILRCVPISNHLYFYWYRQILGQKVEFLVSFYNNEISEKSEIFDDQFSVERPDGSNFTLKIRSTKLEDSAMYFCASSERWDNEQFFGPGTRLTVL.

This chain uses TRBV21-1 with TRBJ2-7; the table's D gene call, TRBD2, was not cross checked with the DNA. TRBV21-1 is a pseudogene locus. The CDR3 runs 14 residues. CDR3: CARGGTSGMYEQYF. The CDR3 region has the DNA TGTGCCAGAGGCGGGACTAGCGGGATGTACGAGCAGTACTTC.

V is TRBV11-3 and J is TRBJ1-1, with D maybe TRBD1 (5 bases). Germline lookup yields CDR1 SGHNT and CDR2 YENEEA. Trimming took off 4 bases at V and 6 bases at J, with 24 bases between the two ends. The CDR3 has 17 residues. In DNA, the CDR3 is TGTGCCAGCAGCTCTGGGGGGTTAGGGCAGCCGTGGTCTGAAGCTTTCTTT. Protein: CASSSGGLGQPWSEAFF. Filled out from reference TRBV11-3 and TRBJ1-1, the complete variable domain reads EAGVVQSPRYKIIEKKQPVAFWCNPISGHNTLYWYLQNLGQGPELLIRYENEEAVDDSQLPKDRFSAERLKGVDSTLKIQPAELGDSAVYLCASSSGGLGQPWSEAFFGQGTRLTVV.

This clone showed up just once. The chain joins TRBV6-5 to TRBJ1-2, with 7 positions matching TRBD1. After removal of 5 bases from V and 5 bases from J, the junction contained 2 bases not matched to a gene. Germline V gene data show CDR1 as MNHEY and CDR2 as SVGAGI. The CDR3 is made up of 12 amino acids. Here the CDR3 DNA reads TGTGCCAGCAGTAAACAGGGGTATGGCTACACCTTC. The encoded protein is CASSKQGYGYTF.

This rearrangement joins TRBV3-1 (or the pseudogene TRBV3-2) to TRBJ1-1; 7 bases match TRBD1. The germline gives CDR1 LGHDT, CDR2 YNNKEL (reference sequence). The CDR3 length is 14 residues. With 4 bases clipped from V and 0 bases from J, the junction kept 2 bases outside the gene matches. CDR3 loop: CASSLQGMNTEAFF. CDR3 coding DNA: TGTGCCAGCAGCCTACAGGGGATGAACACTGAAGCTTTCTTT.

This clone was observed a handful of times. This chain joins TRBV7-8 and TRBJ1-2; a weak D match, TRBD1 (6 bases). Germline V gives CDR1 SGHVS, CDR2 FQNEAQ. The CDR3 covers 14 residues. Trimming removed 5 bases from V and 4 bases from J, with 14 bases in between. CDR3 loop: CASSPTTGFYGYTF. CDR3 sequence (DNA): TGTGCCAGCAGCCCAACTACAGGGTTCTATGGCTACACCTTC.

J is TRBJ2-3 and V is TRBV18, with 10 positions matching TRBD2. The junction had 6 bases not matched to a gene; V was cut back by 6 bases and J by 3 bases. Germline CDR1 is KGHSH and CDR2 is LQKENI. The CDR3 is 15 residues long. CDR3 bases: TGTGCCAGCTCGCCCGAGACTAGCGGGACAGATACGCAGTATTTT. Amino acid sequence: CASSPETSGTDTQYF.

The chain links TRBV2 to TRBJ1-6, with D perhaps TRBD1 (5 bases). The germline V and J ends were trimmed by 1 base and 7 bases, with 11 bases remaining between them. CDR1 is SNHLY, CDR2 FYNNEI, per germline. CDR3 length: 15 residues. CDR3 amino acids: CASSEEIGANSPLHF. For the CDR3, the DNA is TGTGCCAGCAGTGAAGAAATAGGGGCGAATTCACCCCTCCACTTT.

This sequence joins TRBV7-9 and TRBJ1-6; 9 positions match TRBD1. V trimming: 5 bases; J trimming: 8 bases; junction bases outside the gene matches: 10. The CDR3 is 16 amino acids. Germline lookup yields CDR1 SEHNR and CDR2 FQNEAQ (reference sequence). CDR3 protein: CASSPGTGPGDSPLHF. The CDR3 coding sequence is TGTGCCAGCAGCCCAGGGACAGGGCCAGGGGATTCACCCCTCCACTTT.

This chain joins TRBV7-8 and TRBJ1-2; 8 positions agree with TRBD1. J gave up 3 bases and V 5 bases, and 5 bases lay outside the gene matches. Per germline, CDR1 SGHVS and CDR2 FQNEAQ. The CDR3 totals 14 residues. In nucleotides, the CDR3 is TGTGCCAGCAGCCTTAGACAGGGGTACTATGGCTACACCTTC. Translated: CASSLRQGYYGYTF.

The V call is TRBV5-1, the J call TRBJ1-4, with 7 bases fitting TRBD1. This CDR3 has 14 residues. V gave up 4 bases and J gave up 7 bases; unmatched junction bases: 7. Germline CDR1 and CDR2: SGHRS and YFSETQ. The chain's CDR3 is CASSPGQSVEKLFF. The CDR3 DNA follows: TGCGCCAGCAGCCCGGGACAGTCCGTTGAAAAACTGTTTTTT. The full variable domain, with the rest looked up from reference TRBV5-1 and TRBJ1-4, is KAGVTQTPRYLIKTRGQQVTLSCSPISGHRSVSWYQQTPGQGLQFLFEYFSETQRNKGNFPGRFSGRQFSNSRSEMNVSTLELGDSALYLCASSPGQSVEKLFFGSGTQLSVL.

The V call is TRBV5-4, the J call TRBJ2-3; D gene uncertain. The CDR3 covers 14 residues. Trimming took 5 bases from V and 0 from J, leaving 10 bases between them. Germline CDR1 SGHNT, CDR2 YYREEE (reference sequence). The CDR3 here is CASRVGQSTDTQYF. In nucleotides, the CDR3 is TGTGCCAGCAGAGTGGGCCAGAGCACAGATACGCAGTATTTT.

The chain employs TRBV7-2 and TRBJ2-7, with TRBD2 matching 8 bases. V lost 6 bases and J lost 7; bases outside the gene matches: 8. CDR1 is SGHTA and CDR2 is FQGNSA in the germline V gene. The CDR3 covers 13 residues. The CDR3 nucleotides read TGTGCCAGCAGGAGCGGGAGCTTAAGGGAGCAGTACTTC. It codes for CASRSGSLREQYF.

The rearrangement links TRBV5-6 to TRBJ2-7, with 8 bases fitting TRBD2. CDR1 and CDR2 from the germline V gene are SGHDT and YYEEEE. The CDR3 length is 16 residues. V shed 0 bases and J 0 bases; nucleotides not matched to a gene: 5. CDR3 coding DNA: TGTGCCAGCAGCTTGGGGCTAGCGGGCTCCTCCTACGAGCAGTACTTC. This translates into CASSLGLAGSSYEQYF.

In its sample, this clone was seen a few times. The chain links TRBV30 to TRBJ2-2; TRBD2 aligns across 8 bases. Germline-derived CDR1 and CDR2 are GTSNPN and SVGIG (reference sequence). The CDR3 length is 15 residues. Trimming removed 0 bases from V and 2 bases from J; junction bases left unmatched: 2. The CDR3 DNA reads as TGTGCCTGGAGTGTGACTAGCGTTAACACCGGGGAGCTGTTTTTT. It translates to CAWSVTSVNTGELFF.

V usage is TRBV5-1 and J usage is TRBJ2-1; 11 bases agree with TRBD1. The CDR3 loop spans 15 amino acids. The germline CDR1 and CDR2 sequences are SGHRS and YFSETQ. With V trimmed by 7 bases and J by 7 bases, 10 bases remained unmatched. CDR3 sequence reads: CASALTGTGGNEQFF. The DNA of the CDR3 is TGCGCCAGCGCCCTAACCGGGACAGGGGGGAATGAGCAGTTCTTC.

This clone has a handful of counts. This chain uses TRBV28 with TRBJ1-1; 8 bases align to TRBD1. Germline lookup yields CDR1 MDHEN and CDR2 SYDVKM. After removal of 8 bases from V and 2 bases from J, the junction contained 7 bases not matched to a gene. This CDR3 region has 14 residues. The CDR3 reads CASSKAGGNTEAFF. Here the CDR3 DNA reads TGTGCCAGCTCCAAAGCAGGGGGCAACACTGAAGCTTTCTTT. Supplemented by reference TRBV28 and TRBJ1-1, the full variable domain reads DVKVTQSSRYLVKRTGEKVFLECVQDMDHENMFWYRQDPGLGLRLIYFSYDVKMKEKGDIPEGYSVSREKKERFSLILESASTNQTSMYLCASSKAGGNTEAFFGQGTRLTVV.

The J gene is TRBJ1-2, the V gene TRBV11-2, with D possibly matching TRBD1 (5 bases). The CDR3 is 13 amino acids. Germline assignment: CDR1 SGHAT and CDR2 FQNNGV. Trimming pared 4 bases from V and 2 bases from J, leaving 8 bases between. The CDR3 DNA sequence: TGTGCCAGCAGCTCACAGGAGAACTATGGCTACACCTTC. This sequence encodes CASSSQENYGYTF. The full variable domain, rest sourced from reference TRBV11-2 and TRBJ1-2, is EAGVAQSPRYKIIEKRQSVAFWCNPISGHATLYWYQQILGQGPKLLIQFQNNGVVDDSQLPKDRFSAERLKGVDSTLKIQPAKLEDSAVYLCASSSQENYGYTFGSGTRLTVV.

This chain connects TRBV7-9 to TRBJ2-1; D call uncertain. There are 14 residues in the CDR3. V was shortened by 2 bases and J by 0 bases, with 5 bases between the two germline ends. Germline CDR1 reads SEHNR; CDR2 reads FQNEAQ (reference sequence). CDR3: CASSLSASYNEQFF. Written as DNA, the CDR3 is TGTGCCAGCAGCTTAAGCGCCTCCTACAATGAGCAGTTCTTC.

The chain joins TRBV11-2 to TRBJ2-3, with 8 positions matching TRBD2. This CDR3 has 17 residues. Germline V gene lookup returns CDR1 SGHAT and CDR2 FQNNGV. The ends lost 4 bases at V and 2 bases at J; junction bases unmatched: 11. This CDR3 reads CASSSHTGTSFTDTQYF. The CDR3 region has the DNA TGTGCCAGCAGCTCACACACCGGGACTAGTTTCACAGATACGCAGTATTTT.

The CDR3 here is CASSVRGFGGYTF. Here the CDR3 DNA reads TGTGCCAGCAGCGTACGGGGTTTTGGGGGCTACACCTTC. V and J are TRBV9 and TRBJ1-2, with D unresolved. V was shortened by 1 base and J by 8 bases, with 12 bases between the two germline ends. CDR1 and CDR2 from the germline V gene are SGDLS and YYNGEE. CDR3 length: 13 amino acids.

The rearrangement uses TRBV2 and TRBJ2-1, with D possibly being TRBD2 (6 bases). The V end was cut by 2 bases, the J end by 10 bases, with 18 bases between. Germline CDR1 and CDR2: SNHLY and FYNNEI. The CDR3 spans 15 residues. Written as DNA, the CDR3 is TGTGCCAGCAGTGAACCCGTGGGATGGGGGGAGGAGCAGTTCTTC. Protein sequence: CASSEPVGWGEEQFF.

The V gene is TRBV14, the J gene TRBJ2-1; TRBD1 matches at 9 bases. Unmatched junction bases numbered 5, after V lost 1 base and J lost 4 bases. This CDR3 comprises 16 residues. CDR1 is SGHDN and CDR2 is FVKESK in the germline V gene. CDR3 coding DNA: TGTGCCAGCAGCCAAGGGTCTGGACAGGGGTACAATGAGCAGTTCTTC. It codes for CASSQGSGQGYNEQFF.

The genes are TRBV9 and TRBJ1-3; no clear D gene. The CDR3 length is 16 residues. Germline V CDR1 and CDR2: SGDLS, YYNGEE. V lost 0 bases, J lost 0 bases, and 10 bases lay in between. This CDR3 is CASSVATATSGNTIYF. CDR3 in DNA: TGTGCCAGCAGCGTAGCTACAGCCACCTCTGGAAACACCATATATTTT.

Turning to this clone: Additional DNA sequences in this sample encode the identical CDR3. This chain uses TRBV6-1 with TRBJ1-1, with a tentative D call TRBD1 (6 bases). The germline V gene encodes CDR1 MNHNS and CDR2 SASEGT. CDR3 length equals 13 residues. V was shortened by 1 base and J by 5 bases, with 8 bases between the two germline ends. CDR3 in amino acids: CASSEVRGTEAFF. Here the CDR3 DNA reads TGTGCCAGCAGTGAAGTCAGGGGAACTGAAGCTTTCTTT.

This clone was recorded only once. The rearrangement joins TRBV18 to TRBJ2-3; TRBD1 matches 7 bases. The CDR3 sequence is 16 residues long. The V gene end was trimmed by 4 bases and the J gene end by 1 base; junction bases not matched to a gene: 8. The germline V gene has CDR1 KGHSH and CDR2 LQKENI. The CDR3 loop is CASSLRWGTGTDTQYF. The CDR3 region has the DNA TGTGCCAGCTCACTGAGGTGGGGGACAGGCACAGATACGCAGTATTTT.

This clone was counted a single time. The CDR3 nucleotides are TGTGCCAGCAGCTCCCGGGACACCAGGAAAAGCTCCTACAATGAGCAGTTCTTC. It encodes CASSSRDTRKSSYNEQFF. The gene calls are TRBV7-9 and TRBJ2-1; D is perhaps TRBD1 (6 bases). Germline V CDR1 and CDR2: SEHNR, FQNEAQ (reference sequence). V shed 4 bases and J shed 0 bases, with 19 bases lying between them. CDR3 size: 18 residues.

The V and J genes are TRBV19 and TRBJ2-1; no clear D gene. Germline V gene lookup returns CDR1 LNHDA and CDR2 SQIVND (reference sequence). The CDR3 covers 13 residues. V dropped 0 bases and J dropped 11 bases, with 11 bases sitting between them. DNA of the CDR3: TGTGCCAGTAGTATAGATCCCCAATCTAAGCAGTTCTTC. Its protein is CASSIDPQSKQFF. The whole variable domain, remainder taken from reference TRBV19 and TRBJ2-1, is DGGITQSPKYLFRKEGQNVTLSCEQNLNHDAMYWYRQDPGQGLRLIYYSQIVNDFQKGDIAEGYSVSREKKESFPLTVTSAQKNPTAFYLCASSIDPQSKQFFGPGTRLTVL.